This TCR beta chain is from a study of T-cell memory formation after mild COVID-19. Study-level background: Across donors, TCR clusters were largely donor specific.

TCRdb itself ran the 5' RACE reads through MiXCR, one entry per CDR3 protein. The table lists about 430,000 distinct CDR3 sequences, 20% to 25% of them singletons. Between the trimmed V and J ends, which lost 4 bases and 1 base, there was a span of 14 bases. Germline values: CDR1 DFQATT, CDR2 SNEGSKA (reference sequence). The CDR3 is made up of 15 amino acids. In its sample, this clonotype was seen a few times. Its antigen is currently unknown. Findings of the study overall: Unconfirmed was the SARS-CoV-2 specificity of second-wave clones that peaked on day 37. That cross-reactive memory joined was suggested by some responding clones appearing in pre-infection memory. CD4+ contracting clones were mainly CM and EM; CD8+ ones, EMRA.

The sample consisted of PBMCs or a T cell subset sorted from them (not recorded which). The TCR was taken from an adult woman who had mild COVID-19 (a few samples of this study predate the infection). Cell type and time point are not known. The J gene is TRBJ2-1, the V gene TRBV20-1, with D possibly called TRBD1 or TRBD2 (5 bases each). In DNA form, the CDR3 reads TGCAGTGCTACCCGGGACCCAAGATCCTACAATGAGCAGTTCTTC. It codes for CSATRDPRSYNEQFF.